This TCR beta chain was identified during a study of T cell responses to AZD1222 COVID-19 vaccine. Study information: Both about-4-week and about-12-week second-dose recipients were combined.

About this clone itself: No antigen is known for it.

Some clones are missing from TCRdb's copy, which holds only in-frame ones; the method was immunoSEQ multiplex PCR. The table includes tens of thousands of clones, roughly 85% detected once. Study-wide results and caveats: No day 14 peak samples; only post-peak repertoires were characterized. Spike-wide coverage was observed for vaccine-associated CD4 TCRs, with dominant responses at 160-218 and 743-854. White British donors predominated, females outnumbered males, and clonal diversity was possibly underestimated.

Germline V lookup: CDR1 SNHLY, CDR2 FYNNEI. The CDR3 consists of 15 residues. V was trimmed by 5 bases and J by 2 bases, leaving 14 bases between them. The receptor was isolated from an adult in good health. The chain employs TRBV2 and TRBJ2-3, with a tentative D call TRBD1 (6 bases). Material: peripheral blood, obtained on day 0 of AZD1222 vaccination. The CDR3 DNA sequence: TGTGCCAGCAGTTCAAGACAGGTAAACACAGATACGCAGTATTTT. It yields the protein CASSSRQVNTDTQYF.